Listed below are T cell receptor beta chains from one sample, sequenced in a study of HIV-infected patients and healthy controls. TCRdb recomputed calls from the 5' RACE reads with MiXCR, one row per CDR3 protein. The sample has almost 65,000 distinct CDR3 sequences; about 19% are singletons. The sample comprised CD4+ T cells from blood. The receptors originated from a human donor in good health. The CDR3 runs from the conserved cysteine through the conserved F or W. A D gene is named only where the DNA matches it firmly. Clone sizes are given selectively: once, few, many, or a class where the clone is expanded.

V	size	D	J	length	DNA	CDR3
TRBV30	.	.	TRBJ1-5	16	TGTGCCTGGAGTGTACTTGGAGGGGGAGGCAATCAGCCCCAGCATTTT	CAWSVLGGGGNQPQHF
TRBV3-1	few	.	TRBJ2-3	16	TGTGCCAGCAGCCAAGTAAGCGGAACGCCGAGGGATACGCAGTATTTT	CASSQVSGTPRDTQYF
TRBV9	many	TRBD1	TRBJ2-3	14	TGTGCCAGCAGCTCTCGACAGGGGGCACATTGGCAGTATTTT	CASSSRQGAHWQYF
TRBV6-5	few	TRBD2	TRBJ2-7	14	TGTGCCAGCAGGGGTAGCGGGGAGTTGTCCGAGCAGTACTTC	CASRGSGELSEQYF
TRBV3-1	.	TRBD2	TRBJ2-5	17	TGTGCCAGCAGCCAAAAAATAGCGGGGGGGCCTCGAGAGACCCAGTACTTC	CASSQKIAGGPRETQYF
TRBV12-3/TRBV12-4	many	TRBD2	TRBJ2-3	15	TGTGCCAGCAGTGAGAGCGCGGGGGGTACAGATACGCAGTATTTT	CASSESAGGTDTQYF
TRBV9	few	.	TRBJ1-4	14	TGTGCCAGCAGCGTAGCAGGGGAGGGGGAAAAACTGTTTTTT	CASSVAGEGEKLFF
TRBV7-2	many	TRBD1	TRBJ2-5	16	TGTGCCAGCAGCCTAACCCGGACAGGGAGGACAGAGACCCAGTACTTC	CASSLTRTGRTETQYF
TRBV6-6	many	.	TRBJ1-6	14	TGTGCCAGCATCCCGGGACCGACAAATTCACCCCTCCACTTT	CASIPGPTNSPLHF
TRBV7-9	.	.	TRBJ1-1	12	TGTGCCAGCAGCTTAGAAGGGGGAGGAGCTTTCTTT	CASSLEGGGAFF
TRBV6-1	.	.	TRBJ1-1	14	TGTGCCAGCAGTGACACAGCGATGAACACTGAAGCTTTCTTT	CASSDTAMNTEAFF
TRBV5-4	.	TRBD2	TRBJ2-1	16	TGTGCCAGCAGCTTGGGGGGCGGGAGCTCCTACAATGAGCAGTTCTTC	CASSLGGGSSYNEQFF
TRBV3-1	.	TRBD1	TRBJ2-1	13	TGTGCCAGCAGCCAAACAGGGGGCACTGAGCAGTTCTTC	CASSQTGGTEQFF
TRBV5-1	.	.	TRBJ2-3	14	TGCGCCAGCAGCCCAACTTCAGGGCCAGATACGCAGTATTTT	CASSPTSGPDTQYF
TRBV20-1	many	TRBD2	TRBJ2-4	12	TGCAGTGCGGCCGGGACTAGCGGGAGAGGGCACTTC	CSAAGTSGRGHF
TRBV20-1	many	TRBD2	TRBJ2-5	15	TGCAGTGCTAGCTTAAGCGGGAGTTACCAAGAGACCCAGTACTTC	CSASLSGSYQETQYF
TRBV11-2	.	.	TRBJ2-2	13	TGTGCCAGCAGCTTCTCCAACACCGGGGAGCTGTTTTTT	CASSFSNTGELFF
TRBV7-2	many	.	TRBJ1-6	14	TGTGCCAGCAGCTTACTGGGTGAAAATTCACCCCTCCACTTT	CASSLLGENSPLHF
TRBV6-5	few	.	TRBJ1-6	16	TGTGCCAGCAGAAGAGATACAGGGTTGACTAATTCACCCCTCCACTTT	CASRRDTGLTNSPLHF
TRBV2	many	.	TRBJ2-1	13	TGTGCCAGCAGTGAGGTCTTTCTGAATGAGCAGTTCTTC	CASSEVFLNEQFF
TRBV10-3	.	.	TRBJ2-7	15	TGTGCCATCAGTGAGTCGACAGGAGTCTCCTACGAGCAGTACTTC	CAISESTGVSYEQYF
TRBV18	few	.	TRBJ2-3	15	TGTGCCAGCTCTCACCAGATGGACTTCACAGATACGCAGTATTTT	CASSHQMDFTDTQYF
TRBV7-6	.	.	TRBJ2-7	15	TGTGCCAGCAGCTTAGATTCCAGCTCTACCTACGAGCAGTACTTC	CASSLDSSSTYEQYF